Each of the 15 T cell receptor beta chains below was sequenced from the same sample in a study of T cells in Graves' hyperthyroidism and ophthalmopathy. Amplified TCR beta CDR3 regions came from RNA transcripts. The study used the HTBI primer set for a first-round RT-PCR of the TCR CDR3. MiXCR, applied by TCRdb to the multiplex PCR reads, yields one record per CDR3 protein. The sample lists about half a million distinct CDR3 sequences; 22% were seen once. The specimen was blood. The receptors derive from a woman aged 65 to 85 with Graves' ophthalmopathy.

There are many counts of this clonotype. The chain employs TRBV12-3 or TRBV12-4 and TRBJ2-1; maybe TRBD1 (7 bases). V lost 4 bases and J lost 0, with 13 bases in between. The CDR3 length is 16 residues. The CDR3 reads CASSSGGGLSYNEQFF. In DNA form, the CDR3 reads TGTGCCAGCAGTTCAGGGGGAGGACTCTCCTACAATGAGCAGTTCTTC.

This sequence joins TRBV20-1 and TRBJ1-2, with a weak D call TRBD1 (5 bases). The CDR3 sequence is 12 residues long. The V end was cut by 4 bases, the J end by 7 bases, with 13 bases between. Germline CDR1 reads DFQATT; CDR2 reads SNEGSKA (reference sequence). CDR3 sequence reads: CSANQGPSGYTF. Written as DNA, the CDR3 is TGCAGTGCTAATCAGGGCCCTAGTGGCTACACCTTC.

This clonotype was counted a few times. The chain recombines TRBV6-1 with TRBJ2-1; 7 bases line up with TRBD2. The CDR3 extends over 17 amino acids. Germline CDR1 is MNHNS and CDR2 is SASEGT. Germline trimming cut 3 bases from V and 0 bases from J; bases unmatched to any gene: 8. In nucleotides, the CDR3 is TGTGCCAGCAGTGAGCGGCTAGCGGTGAGCTCCTACAATGAGCAGTTCTTC. Its protein is CASSERLAVSSYNEQFF.

This clonotype was found many times. This chain joins TRBV27 and TRBJ1-1; 7 positions agree with TRBD1. CDR1 MNHEY and CDR2 SMNVEV come from the germline V gene (reference sequence). This CDR3 is built from 16 residues. J was trimmed by 3 bases and V by 3 bases; bases with no gene match: 10. Here the CDR3 DNA reads TGTGCCAGCAGTTTGGGGCAGGGGGTCGTGTACACTGAAGCTTTCTTT. Amino acid sequence: CASSLGQGVVYTEAFF.

The chain has TRBV6-1 and TRBJ1-1; D unclear. V lost 6 bases, J lost 2 bases, and 13 bases lay in between. The V gene's germline CDR1 is MNHNS and CDR2 SASEGT. This CDR3 region has 14 residues. In DNA form, the CDR3 reads TGTGCCAGCAGATTTGGCAGGTTAAACACTGAAGCTTTCTTT. Translation: CASRFGRLNTEAFF.

This clonotype occurred many times. V is TRBV20-1 and J is TRBJ2-3; D is undetermined. Looked up from germline, CDR1 is DFQATT and CDR2 is SNEGSKA (reference sequence). The CDR3 has 12 amino acids. V lost 6 bases, J lost 3 bases, and 10 bases lay in between. In DNA form, the CDR3 reads TGCAGTGCCAACGACGAGACAGATACGCAGTATTTT. Translated: CSANDETDTQYF.

In its sample, this clonotype was seen a few times. V usage is TRBV11-2 and J usage is TRBJ2-3; tentative D call: TRBD2 (5 bases). Germline V gives CDR1 SGHAT, CDR2 FQNNGV. This CDR3 is built from 13 residues. The V end was cut by 0 bases, the J end by 8 bases, with 9 bases between. The chain's CDR3 is CASSLDWAGTQYF. CDR3 nucleotides: TGTGCCAGCAGCTTAGATTGGGCGGGTACGCAGTATTTT.

J is TRBJ2-3 and V is TRBV12-5; no reliable D call. The CDR3 has 10 residues. Germline loops: CDR1 LGHNT, CDR2 FRNRAP. V was cut by 6 bases and J by 5 bases, with 3 bases left in between. The DNA for the CDR3 is TGTGCTAGTGGGGAAGATACGCAGTATTTT. It yields the protein CASGEDTQYF.

This sequence joins TRBV5-1 and TRBJ1-2; the match to TRBD1 covers 7 bases. The germline CDR1 and CDR2 sequences are SGHRS and YFSETQ. V shed 3 bases and J 5 bases; nucleotides not matched to a gene: 13. This CDR3 is built from 16 residues. The CDR3 loop reads CASSSSITGQTYGYTF. The CDR3 bases are TGCGCCAGCAGCTCCTCGATAACGGGACAGACTTATGGCTACACCTTC.

This clonotype was detected a few times. CDR3 sequence reads: CASSARQGFYTF. The CDR3 nucleotides are TGTGCCAGCTCAGCCAGACAGGGATTCTACACCTTC. The genes are TRBV18 and TRBJ1-2, with TRBD1 matching 7 bases. Trimming at V came to 5 bases and at J to 10 bases, leaving 7 bases not matched to a gene. The CDR3 totals 12 residues. In germline, CDR1 is KGHSH, CDR2 LQKENI.

V gene TRBV20-1 combines with J gene TRBJ2-3; possible D gene TRBD2, 5 bases. Trimming took off 0 bases at V and 4 bases at J, with 8 bases between the two ends. This CDR3 region has 13 residues. CDR1 is DFQATT and CDR2 is SNEGSKA in the germline V gene (reference sequence). CDR3 protein: CSARDSGSDTQYF. The CDR3 nucleotides are TGCAGTGCTAGAGATTCGGGGTCAGATACGCAGTATTTT.

V and J are TRBV7-8 and TRBJ2-7; 7 bases map to TRBD2. The ends lost 4 bases at V and 0 bases at J; junction bases unmatched: 6. This CDR3 has 15 residues. The germline V gene encodes CDR1 SGHVS and CDR2 FQNEAQ. This CDR3 is CASSSSRLASYEQYF. As DNA, the CDR3 is TGTGCCAGCAGCTCTTCGAGACTAGCCTCCTACGAGCAGTACTTC.

The CDR3 reads CASKLAGGAKNIQYF. As DNA, the CDR3 is TGTGCCAGCAAACTAGCGGGAGGAGCCAAAAACATTCAGTACTTC. The gene calls are TRBV27 and TRBJ2-4, with 12 bases matching TRBD2. V dropped 7 bases and J dropped 0; count of bases not matched to a gene: 1. The germline V gene has CDR1 MNHEY and CDR2 SMNVEV (reference sequence). The CDR3 has 15 amino acids.

This clonotype showed up many times. The CDR3 loop reads CSAPFGGERSYEQYF. The CDR3 bases are TGCAGTGCCCCTTTCGGGGGGGAGCGGTCCTACGAGCAGTACTTC. The chain joins TRBV20-1 to TRBJ2-7, with 8 bases fitting TRBD2. Germline trimming cut 6 bases from V and 1 base from J; bases unmatched to any gene: 11. Germline CDR1 DFQATT, CDR2 SNEGSKA (reference sequence). The CDR3 is 15 amino acids.

This clonotype was detected ten times or more. This sequence joins TRBV12-3 or TRBV12-4 and TRBJ2-5, with unresolved D. V shed 6 bases and J shed 2 bases, with 13 bases lying between them. CDR3 length: 14 amino acids. Here the CDR3 reads CASRWGLWQETQYF. The DNA of the CDR3 is TGTGCCAGCAGGTGGGGATTATGGCAAGAGACCCAGTACTTC.